This TCR beta chain was retrieved from a study of T cell responses to AZD1222 COVID-19 vaccine. The study's findings and limits: None of the repertoires were sampled until the peak T cell response had passed. Seropositive status at baseline applied to only a handful of AZD1222 recipients. Clonal diversity was possibly underestimated, and the donors were mostly white British, with more females. A rise in Spike-specific TCR breadth and depth followed two AZD1222 doses.

Generated by immunoSEQ multiplex PCR, the TCRdb table keeps only in-frame clones and is missing some. The repertoire has around 130,000 clones, around 83% of them found once; the top ten carry approximately 12%. As concerns this clone: Its antigen remains unidentified.

Per the germline V gene, CDR1 is SGDLS and CDR2 is YYNGEE. The V gene lost 0 bases and the J gene lost 8 bases, with 15 bases spanning the gap. The CDR3 spans 15 residues. The sequences come from peripheral blood, collected on day 0 of AZD1222 vaccination. The sequence was obtained from an adult in good health. The gene calls are TRBV9 and TRBJ2-1; TRBD1 is a possible D gene (5 bases). The CDR3 bases are TGTGCCAGCAGCGTAGTACCCCAGGGCTGGCATGAGCAGTTCTTC. This encodes CASSVVPQGWHEQFF.